What follows are 20 T cell receptor beta chains derived from one specimen sequenced in a study of blood T cell repertoires in COVID-19. Only in-frame clones appear in the TCRdb table, and some are missing; sequencing was by immunoSEQ multiplex PCR. The sample consists of approximately 75,000 clones, roughly 90% of them appearing once. The material sequenced was peripheral blood. These TCRs come from a man aged 55 to 70 with acute or convalescent COVID-19.

The chain combines TRBV5-6 with TRBJ1-2, with D tentatively TRBD1 (6 bases). The V and J ends lost 7 bases and 4 bases respectively, with 14 bases between them. The CDR3 is 13 amino acids. Per germline, CDR1 SGHDT and CDR2 YYEEEE. CDR3 bases: TGTGCCAGCGGGGGCGAAGGTGTCTATGGCTACACCTTC. Amino acid sequence: CASGGEGVYGYTF.

In this sample, this clone turned up once. The CDR3 reads CASSLDSETGRFF. For the CDR3, the DNA is TGCGCCAGCAGCTTGGATTCGGAAACAGGGAGGTTCTTC. V and J are TRBV5-1 and TRBJ2-1, with D tentatively TRBD1 (6 bases). The CDR3 runs 13 residues. The germline V gene encodes CDR1 SGHRS and CDR2 YFSETQ. The V and J ends lost 0 bases and 15 bases respectively, with 16 bases between them.

This sequence joins TRBV20-1 and TRBJ2-3; no firm D call. V was pared by 4 bases and J by 4 bases, with 6 bases between. Germline V gives CDR1 DFQATT, CDR2 SNEGSKA (reference sequence). This CDR3 contains 11 residues. DNA of the CDR3: TGCAGTGCTAAAACGGCAGATACGCAGTATTTT. It specifies CSAKTADTQYF.

J is TRBJ1-4 and V is TRBV29-1; D is uncertain. V lost 3 bases to trimming and J lost 7 bases, with 15 bases between them. This CDR3 has 14 amino acids. Germline loops: CDR1 SQVTM, CDR2 ANQGSEA. CDR3 DNA: TGCAGCGTTGACGACTCCCGAGGCGCTGAAAAACTGTTTTTT. Protein product: CSVDDSRGAEKLFF. Drawing the rest from reference TRBV29-1 and TRBJ1-4, the complete variable domain is SAVISQKPSRDICQRGTSLTIQCQVDSQVTMMFWYRQQPGQSLTLIATANQGSEATYESGFVIDKFPISRPNLTFSTLTVSNMSPEDSSIYLCSVDDSRGAEKLFFGSGTQLSVL.

J is TRBJ2-1 and V is TRBV6-5, with 7 bases fitting TRBD2. Per germline, CDR1 MNHEY and CDR2 SVGAGI. This CDR3 is built from 12 residues. Trimming cost V 6 bases and J 7 bases; bases outside gene matches: 3. CDR3: CASSRSGNEQFF. The CDR3, as DNA: TGTGCCAGCAGCCGTAGCGGGAATGAGCAGTTCTTC.

The chain links TRBV9 to TRBJ2-1, with 12 bases that match TRBD2. The germline V gene encodes CDR1 SGDLS and CDR2 YYNGEE. The junction had 4 bases not matched to a gene; V was cut back by 1 base and J by 8 bases. CDR3 length equals 15 residues. DNA for the CDR3: TGTGCCAGCAGCGTACCGCTAGCGGGAGGGGATGAGCAGTTCTTC. Its protein product is CASSVPLAGGDEQFF.

The chain combines TRBV10-3 with TRBJ1-2; D uncertain. The CDR3 contains 13 residues. V was pared by 2 bases and J by 3 bases, with 7 bases between. CDR1 and CDR2 (germline): ENHRY, SYGVKD. CDR3 amino acids: CAISENGDYGYTF. The CDR3 region has the DNA TGTGCCATCAGTGAGAACGGAGACTATGGCTACACCTTC.

The V call is TRBV5-6, the J call TRBJ2-1, with 7 bases matching TRBD1. This CDR3 comprises 15 residues. Germline-derived CDR1 and CDR2 are SGHDT and YYEEEE. The V segment lost 4 bases and the J segment 1 base; nucleotides outside the gene matches: 5. CDR3 nucleotide sequence: TGTGCCAGCAGCCCGACAGGGTTTTCCTACAATGAGCAGTTCTTC. Its translation: CASSPTGFSYNEQFF.

The rearrangement uses TRBV30 and TRBJ2-1; D is possibly TRBD2 (7 bases). The germline V and J ends were trimmed by 1 base and 8 bases, with 18 bases remaining between them. Germline-derived CDR1 and CDR2 are GTSNPN and SVGIG (reference sequence). The CDR3 covers 15 residues. CDR3 protein: CAWSGRGGLGDEQFF. The CDR3 DNA reads TGTGCCTGGAGTGGGAGGGGGGGCCTTGGAGATGAGCAGTTCTTC.

The rearrangement uses TRBV3-1 (or the pseudogene TRBV3-2) and TRBJ1-3; the D gene is possibly TRBD1 (5 bases). Germline V CDR1 and CDR2: LGHDT, YNNKEL (reference sequence). Trimming left V 8 bases short and J 1 base short, with 12 bases between. This CDR3 region has 14 residues. CDR3 region: CASSLRGSGNTIYF. The CDR3 DNA reads TGTGCCAGCTCCCTTCGGGGGTCTGGAAACACCATATATTTT.

The chain joins TRBV29-1 to TRBJ2-3; TRBD2 matches 16 bases. V trimming: 8 bases; J trimming: 8 bases; junction bases outside the gene matches: 10. Germline V lookup: CDR1 SQVTM, CDR2 ANQGSEA. CDR3 length: 15 residues. CDR3: CSIGTSGGAQGTQYF. CDR3 DNA: TGCAGCATCGGGACTAGCGGGGGGGCTCAAGGTACGCAGTATTTT.

This clone has a single count. The V and J genes are TRBV20-1 and TRBJ2-3; the match to TRBD2 covers 8 bases. Looked up from germline, CDR1 is DFQATT and CDR2 is SNEGSKA (reference sequence). The CDR3 extends over 16 amino acids. The junction had 8 bases not matched to a gene; V was cut back by 3 bases and J by 0 bases. This CDR3 reads CSASISGVASTDTQYF. CDR3 sequence (DNA): TGCAGTGCTAGTATTAGCGGGGTCGCTAGCACAGATACGCAGTATTTT.

The chain has TRBV4-2 and TRBJ1-5; 11 bases align to TRBD1. CDR3 length equals 19 residues. Germline-derived CDR1 and CDR2 are LGHNA and YNFKEQ. With 0 bases clipped from V and 2 bases from J, the junction kept 9 bases outside the gene matches. The CDR3 loop reads CASSQDIGQGARGNQPQHF. The CDR3 DNA reads as TGTGCCAGCAGCCAAGACATTGGACAGGGGGCCCGGGGCAATCAGCCCCAGCATTTT.

This clone has just a few counts. At one of its ends the junction is not consistent with the germline gene, which may arise from a read error. V is TRBV19 and J is TRBJ1-4, with 10 nucleotides matching TRBD1. The CDR3 loop spans 13 amino acids. CDR1 is LNHDA and CDR2 is SQIVND in the germline V gene (reference sequence). The CDR3 loop reads CASRIGGQGKLFF. The CDR3 coding sequence is TGTGCCAGTAGGATAGGGGGACAGGGGAAACTGTTTTTT. Drawing the rest from reference TRBV19 and TRBJ1-4, the complete variable domain is DGGITQSPKYLFRKEGQNVTLSCEQNLNHDAMYWYRQDPGQGLRLIYYSQIVNDFQKGDIAEGYSVSREKKESFPLTVTSAQKNPTAFYLCASRIGGQGKLFFGSGTQLSVL.

This clone turned up a few times. The chain has TRBV27 and TRBJ1-1; unclear D gene. Trimming stripped 8 bases from V and 5 bases from J, with 15 bases between. The CDR3 length is 13 residues. Germline lookup yields CDR1 MNHEY and CDR2 SMNVEV (reference sequence). The CDR3 DNA reads TGTGCCAGCGCCCGCCCGGGGAGGACTGAAGCTTTCTTT. This encodes CASARPGRTEAFF.

The chain joins TRBV5-8 to TRBJ1-1; D might be TRBD1 (6 bases). V was trimmed by 4 bases and J by 7 bases, leaving 20 bases between them. Germline lookup yields CDR1 SGHTS and CDR2 YDEGEE. This CDR3 has 15 amino acids. CDR3 coding DNA: TGTGCCAGCAGCCCCCCGACGGGTGACAGGTATGAAGCTTTCTTT. This gives the protein CASSPPTGDRYEAFF.

V is TRBV30 and J is TRBJ1-1, with D perhaps matching TRBD1 (5 bases). V was pared by 2 bases and J by 4 bases, with 17 bases between. The CDR3 spans 15 residues. Germline-derived CDR1 and CDR2 are GTSNPN and SVGIG (reference sequence). CDR3 sequence: CAWSPGGGRGTEAFF. CDR3 DNA sequence: TGTGCCTGGAGTCCTGGGGGGGGGAGAGGCACTGAAGCTTTCTTT.

The genes are TRBV5-5 and TRBJ2-5, with 13 nucleotides matching TRBD2. The CDR3 consists of 18 residues. Germline loops: CDR1 SGHKS, CDR2 YYEKEE (reference sequence). The V segment lost 4 bases and the J segment 4 bases; nucleotides outside the gene matches: 13. This chain's CDR3 is CASSLGLAGSSLLETQYF. In nucleotides, the CDR3 is TGTGCCAGCAGCCTGGGACTAGCGGGATCTTCGCTTTTAGAGACCCAGTACTTC.

V is TRBV30 and J is TRBJ2-4; 7 nucleotides match TRBD1. CDR3 size: 14 residues. Unmatched junction bases numbered 4, after V lost 2 bases and J lost 3 bases. In germline, CDR1 is GTSNPN, CDR2 SVGIG (reference sequence). The CDR3 sequence: CAWSKGTDKNIQYF. DNA for the CDR3: TGTGCCTGGAGTAAGGGGACAGACAAAAACATTCAGTACTTC. The variable domain in full, with the rest retrieved from reference TRBV30 and TRBJ2-4, is SQTIHQWPATLVQPVGSPLSLECTVEGTSNPNLYWYRQAAGRGLQLLFYSVGIGQISSEVPQNLSASRPQDRQFILSSKKLLLSDSGFYLCAWSKGTDKNIQYFGAGTRLSVL.

V is TRBV7-8 and J is TRBJ1-2; 9 bases fit TRBD1. Germline CDR1 is SGHVS and CDR2 is FQNEAQ. The CDR3 extends over 14 amino acids. Trimming cost V 5 bases and J 6 bases; bases outside gene matches: 7. CDR3 sequence: CASSGGTGKNGYTF. Written as DNA, the CDR3 is TGTGCCAGCAGCGGGGGGACAGGGAAGAATGGCTACACCTTC.